The present TCR beta chain was sequenced within a study of T cell responses to AZD1222 COVID-19 vaccine. Assay used: immunoSEQ multiplex PCR; TCRdb lists only in-frame clones, some missing. The repertoire includes 200,000 or so clones, over 70% of them detected once, and 2.7% sits in the top ten. The CDR3 is made up of 14 amino acids. Germline CDR1 is MNHEY and CDR2 is SMNVEV (reference sequence). Trimming pared 6 bases from V and 8 bases from J, leaving 16 bases between. This material consisted of peripheral blood, taken on day 0 of MenACWY control vaccination. V and J are TRBV27 and TRBJ1-4, with D perhaps matching TRBD1 (5 bases). The sequence came from an adult in good health. CDR3 region: CASSWGGSEEKLFF. The DNA for the CDR3 is TGTGCCAGCAGCTGGGGGGGGTCTGAGGAAAAACTGTTTTTT.